These 30 T cell receptor beta chains were sequenced from one sample in a study of T cell repertoires in cytomegalovirus infection. TCRdb reanalysed the reads using MiXCR and keeps one entry per CDR3 protein. The sample consists of about 330,000 distinct CDR3 sequences, about 34% of them appearing once. The antigens of these receptors remain unknown. Sequenced here: cultured PBMCs, sampled from culture after CMV antigen stimulation. Every receptor here comes from a human donor in good health (CMV status not recorded). Some clones in this sample may be carry-over from other donors' samples.

The V call is TRBV6-6, the J call TRBJ2-5; tentatively, D is TRBD1 or TRBD2 (6 bases each). Germline CDR1 is MNHNY and CDR2 is SVGAGI (reference sequence). V was shortened by 2 bases and J by 4 bases, with 11 bases between the two germline ends. The CDR3 contains 14 residues. This CDR3 reads CASSYGGTRETQYF. DNA for the CDR3: TGTGCCAGCAGTTACGGCGGGACAAGAGAGACCCAGTACTTC.

This clonotype turned up a few times. The rearrangement uses TRBV7-2 and TRBJ2-3; maybe TRBD2 (6 bases). Germline assignment: CDR1 SGHTA and CDR2 FQGNSA. This CDR3 is 12 amino acids long. Trimming cost V 4 bases and J 7 bases, with 9 bases left between them. This chain's CDR3 is CASSSSANTQYF. The CDR3 bases are TGTGCCAGCAGCTCTAGCGCTAATACGCAGTATTTT.

The chain uses TRBV11-3 and TRBJ2-5; D is ambiguous. The V gene's germline CDR1 is SGHNT and CDR2 YENEEA. Deletions cut 3 bases from V and 0 bases from J, with 11 bases between. This CDR3 contains 15 residues. The CDR3 spells CASSFLRTYQETQYF. The CDR3 bases are TGTGCCAGCAGCTTCCTACGAACATACCAAGAGACCCAGTACTTC.

This chain connects TRBV7-9 to TRBJ2-3; D not certain. V was pared by 2 bases and J by 1 base, with 10 bases between. The V gene's germline CDR1 is SEHNR and CDR2 FQNEAQ (reference sequence). CDR3 length: 15 amino acids. CDR3 amino acids: CASSLPFIRTDTQYF. The CDR3 DNA reads as TGTGCCAGCAGCTTACCGTTTATACGCACAGATACGCAGTATTTT.

This clonotype was observed once. CDR3 nucleotides: TGCAGCGTTGACTCTGGGGCCAACGTCCTGACTTTC. This sequence encodes CSVDSGANVLTF. The chain recombines TRBV29-1 with TRBJ2-6, with D unclear. The CDR3 has 12 amino acids. From germline, CDR1 is SQVTM and CDR2 ANQGSEA. Trimming pared 3 bases from V and 0 bases from J, leaving 0 bases between. The whole variable domain, filled in from reference TRBV29-1 and TRBJ2-6, reads SAVISQKPSRDICQRGTSLTIQCQVDSQVTMMFWYRQQPGQSLTLIATANQGSEATYESGFVIDKFPISRPNLTFSTLTVSNMSPEDSSIYLCSVDSGANVLTFGAGSRLTVL.

DNA for the CDR3: TGCAGTGCTGAGGGGGGGCGGGAGGAGTACGAGCAGTACTTC. Its protein product is CSAEGGREEYEQYF. The V and J genes are TRBV20-1 and TRBJ2-7; 8 bases agree with TRBD2. V was clipped by 5 bases and J by 4 bases; unmatched bases: 10. CDR1 and CDR2 (germline): DFQATT, SNEGSKA (reference sequence). This CDR3 is built from 14 residues.

The chain joins TRBV7-2 to TRBJ2-2, with TRBD2 matching 8 bases. The V and J ends lost 6 bases and 6 bases, in that order; junction bases with no gene match: 12. The germline V gene encodes CDR1 SGHTA and CDR2 FQGNSA. This CDR3 contains 16 residues. CDR3 sequence reads: CASSLLPAGVPGELFF. The CDR3 DNA reads TGTGCCAGCAGTTTATTACCAGCGGGAGTACCCGGGGAGCTGTTTTTT.

This clonotype has a handful of counts. This sequence joins TRBV7-2 and TRBJ1-5; 7 bases are a match to TRBD1. The CDR3 extends over 15 amino acids. Unmatched junction bases numbered 5, after V lost 4 bases and J lost 2 bases. Germline V gene sequence: CDR1 SGHTA, CDR2 FQGNSA. The CDR3 DNA reads TGTGCCAGCAGCTCGCCAGGGGGAGGCAATCAGCCCCAGCATTTT. Protein product: CASSSPGGGNQPQHF. Drawing the rest from reference TRBV7-2 and TRBJ1-5, the complete variable domain is GAGVSQSPSNKVTEKGKDVELRCDPISGHTALYWYRQSLGQGLEFLIYFQGNSAPDKSGLPSDRFSAERTGGSVSTLTIQRTQQEDSAVYLCASSSPGGGNQPQHFGDGTRLSIL.

This clonotype appeared many times. The CDR3 DNA reads TGTGCCAGCAGCCCCTTTGATCAGTCGGTCACTGAAGCTTTCTTT. This gives the protein CASSPFDQSVTEAFF. The gene calls are TRBV7-2 and TRBJ1-1; no definite D call. This CDR3 is 15 amino acids long. CDR1 SGHTA and CDR2 FQGNSA come from the germline V gene. Between the trimmed V and J ends, which lost 5 bases and 4 bases, there was a span of 17 bases.

This clonotype was seen more than once but under ten times. The chain combines TRBV20-1 with TRBJ1-1, with 7 bases that match TRBD1. V trimming: 4 bases; J trimming: 1 base; junction bases outside the gene matches: 6. The CDR3 contains 14 residues. Germline CDR1 reads DFQATT; CDR2 reads SNEGSKA (reference sequence). CDR3 residues: CSATLTGRNTEAFF. The CDR3 nucleotides are TGCAGTGCTACCCTGACAGGGCGGAACACTGAAGCTTTCTTT.

The chain uses TRBV12-3 or TRBV12-4 and TRBJ2-1; D perhaps matches TRBD2 (6 bases). The V end lost 6 bases, the J end lost 8 bases, and 11 bases lay between the germline ends. The CDR3 is made up of 12 amino acids. CDR3: CASSRGWDEQFF. CDR3 nucleotide sequence: TGTGCCAGCAGCCGGGGGTGGGATGAGCAGTTCTTC.

The chain is built from TRBV5-6 and TRBJ2-5, with D maybe TRBD1 (6 bases). V was shortened by 4 bases and J by 1 base, with 11 bases between the two germline ends. The CDR3 consists of 14 residues. Germline CDR1 and CDR2: SGHDT and YYEEEE. The CDR3 DNA sequence: TGTGCCAGCAGCCCGGGACAAATCCAAGAGACCCAGTACTTC. Translating gives CASSPGQIQETQYF.

The chain carries TRBV10-3 and TRBJ2-2; 7 bases align to TRBD2. The length of the CDR3 is 12 residues. V lost 11 bases to trimming and J lost 2 bases; unmatched junction nucleotides: 2. The germline V gene encodes CDR1 ENHRY and CDR2 SYGVKD. CDR3 loop: CAQRDNTGELFF. DNA of the CDR3: TGTGCCCAGCGGGATAACACCGGGGAGCTGTTTTTT.

The CDR3 nucleotides read TGCAGTGCTAGAGATCTAACAGTAACTACAGATACGCAGTATTTT. Protein: CSARDLTVTTDTQYF. The J gene is TRBJ2-3, the V gene TRBV20-1, with unresolved D. The V end was cut by 0 bases, the J end by 3 bases, with 13 bases between. The CDR3 length is 15 residues. Per germline, CDR1 DFQATT and CDR2 SNEGSKA (reference sequence).

A few counts support this clonotype. CDR3 in amino acids: CASSIAPVNTGELFF. The CDR3 DNA reads as TGTGCCAGTAGTATAGCACCAGTGAACACCGGGGAGCTGTTTTTT. The chain links TRBV19 to TRBJ2-2, with D unresolved. The germline CDR1 and CDR2 sequences are LNHDA and SQIVND (reference sequence). The CDR3 contains 15 residues. Trimming took 1 base from V and 1 from J, leaving 7 bases between them.

This clonotype was counted between two and nine times. This chain connects TRBV7-2 to TRBJ2-3, with a tentative D call TRBD2 (5 bases). The CDR3 is 16 residues long. Trimming cost V 2 bases and J 0 bases, with 12 bases left between them. Germline V CDR1 and CDR2: SGHTA, FQGNSA. The CDR3 DNA reads TGTGCCAGCAGCTTAACGGGGAGCCCTAGCACAGATACGCAGTATTTT. Protein product: CASSLTGSPSTDTQYF.

This clonotype was detected many times. The genes are TRBV7-2 and TRBJ2-3; D is undetermined. CDR1 is SGHTA, CDR2 FQGNSA, per germline. The CDR3 contains 14 residues. Trimming cost V 7 bases and J 2 bases, with 13 bases left between them. CDR3 loop: CASNPYMATDTQYF. In DNA form, the CDR3 reads TGTGCCAGCAACCCCTACATGGCCACAGATACGCAGTATTTT.

The rearrangement joins TRBV3-1 to TRBJ2-1; 9 bases align to TRBD2. The CDR3 is made up of 15 amino acids. Trimming removed 3 bases from V and 16 bases from J; junction bases left unmatched: 16. CDR1 and CDR2 (germline): LGHDT, YNNKEL (reference sequence). As DNA, the CDR3 is TGTGCCAGCAGCCAGGTTCCAGCGGGAGGCCCACCTGTTTTCTTC. It codes for CASSQVPAGGPPVFF.

The chain recombines TRBV20-1 with TRBJ2-2; D unresolved. The CDR3 consists of 13 residues. Per germline, CDR1 DFQATT and CDR2 SNEGSKA (reference sequence). V was trimmed by 0 bases and J by 7 bases, leaving 9 bases between them. The CDR3 reads CSARESGSGELFF. The CDR3 region has the DNA TGCAGTGCTAGAGAGTCCGGTAGCGGGGAGCTGTTTTTT.

The rearrangement joins TRBV7-2 to TRBJ2-3; unclear D gene. The V and J ends lost 5 bases and 4 bases respectively, with 10 bases between them. This CDR3 has 13 residues. Germline values: CDR1 SGHTA, CDR2 FQGNSA. This CDR3 reads CASSPSSSDTQYF. CDR3 bases: TGTGCCAGCAGCCCCTCGAGCTCAGATACGCAGTATTTT.

The chain couples TRBV14 to TRBJ2-2; TRBD2 aligns across 13 bases. CDR3 length: 15 amino acids. Germline assignment: CDR1 SGHDN and CDR2 FVKESK. V dropped 4 bases and J dropped 8; count of bases not matched to a gene: 4. The DNA of the CDR3 is TGTGCCAGCAGCCGGACTAGCGGGAGATCTGGGGAGCTGTTTTTT. Its protein product is CASSRTSGRSGELFF.

This sequence joins TRBV12-3 or TRBV12-4 and TRBJ1-1; 7 bases match TRBD1. The trim removed 2 bases at V and 8 bases at J, leaving 5 bases unmatched. The CDR3 is 13 residues long. The DNA for the CDR3 is TGTGCCAGCAGTTTACGGGCGACAGGGGAAGCTTTCTTT. Protein: CASSLRATGEAFF.

The chain uses TRBV13 and TRBJ2-1; the D gene is possibly TRBD1 (5 bases). CDR1 PRHDT and CDR2 FYEKMQ come from the germline V gene (reference sequence). V was pared by 5 bases and J by 3 bases, with 14 bases between. The CDR3 extends over 15 amino acids. CDR3 sequence reads: CASSPASGIYNEQFF. For the CDR3, the DNA is TGTGCCAGCAGCCCGGCCTCAGGGATCTACAATGAGCAGTTCTTC.

The chain employs TRBV9 and TRBJ2-1; 9 bases line up with TRBD2. The length of the CDR3 is 15 residues. Germline lookup yields CDR1 SGDLS and CDR2 YYNGEE. Germline trimming cut 7 bases from V and 3 bases from J; bases unmatched to any gene: 8. The CDR3 sequence is CASGTGTSYYNEQFF. CDR3 bases: TGTGCCAGCGGGACCGGGACTAGCTACTACAATGAGCAGTTCTTC.

There are a few counts of this clonotype. The chain has TRBV5-5 and TRBJ1-1; TRBD1 agrees at 7 bases. The germline V gene has CDR1 SGHKS and CDR2 YYEKEE (reference sequence). The CDR3 length is 19 residues. The J segment lost 0 bases and the V segment lost 4 bases, leaving 18 bases of the junction unmatched. CDR3 nucleotide sequence: TGTGCCAGCAGCCGGAACCGGGACCCCAGAGGGGGCATGAACACTGAAGCTTTCTTT. Its protein is CASSRNRDPRGGMNTEAFF. The entire variable domain, with the rest obtained from reference TRBV5-5 and TRBJ1-1, is as follows: DAGVTQSPTHLIKTRGQQVTLRCSPISGHKSVSWYQQVLGQGPQFIFQYYEKEERGRGNFPDRFSARQFPNYSSELNVNALLLGDSALYLCASSRNRDPRGGMNTEAFFGQGTRLTVV.

This clonotype was counted between two and nine times. The chain is built from TRBV19 and TRBJ2-1; 7 bases map to TRBD2. Germline CDR1 and CDR2: LNHDA and SQIVND (reference sequence). The V gene end was trimmed by 3 bases and the J gene end by 4 bases; junction bases not matched to a gene: 9. This CDR3 has 16 amino acids. The DNA for the CDR3 is TGTGCCAGTAGTATCGAAGGGACTATCCTTTACAATGAGCAGTTCTTC. Its translation is CASSIEGTILYNEQFF. The full variable domain, its missing parts supplied by reference TRBV19 and TRBJ2-1, is DGGITQSPKYLFRKEGQNVTLSCEQNLNHDAMYWYRQDPGQGLRLIYYSQIVNDFQKGDIAEGYSVSREKKESFPLTVTSAQKNPTAFYLCASSIEGTILYNEQFFGPGTRLTVL.

J is TRBJ2-7 and V is TRBV5-4; maybe TRBD2 (5 bases). The CDR3 is 14 amino acids. Per the germline V gene, CDR1 is SGHNT and CDR2 is YYREEE (reference sequence). With 4 bases removed from V and 1 base from J, the gap between germline ends came to 12 bases. Written as DNA, the CDR3 is TGTGCCAGCAGCCTGACCGCGGGTTCCTACGAGCAGTACGTC. It yields the protein CASSLTAGSYEQYV.

There are a few counts of this clonotype. This rearrangement joins TRBV19 to TRBJ1-1; D is ambiguous. The CDR3 consists of 13 residues. Per germline, CDR1 LNHDA and CDR2 SQIVND (reference sequence). V was cut by 7 bases and J by 6 bases, with 15 bases left in between. The CDR3: CASNQQLVAEAFF. The CDR3 DNA follows: TGTGCCAGTAACCAACAGCTAGTCGCTGAAGCTTTCTTT.

The rearrangement joins TRBV27 to TRBJ2-7, with a weak D call TRBD1 (5 bases). The germline V and J ends were trimmed by 3 bases and 0 bases, with 15 bases remaining between them. The CDR3 extends over 16 amino acids. Germline loops: CDR1 MNHEY, CDR2 SMNVEV (reference sequence). In DNA, the CDR3 is TGTGCCAGCAGTTTGGCCAGGGCTAAAAGCTCCTACGAGCAGTACTTC. Translated, it gives CASSLARAKSSYEQYF.

The V call is TRBV7-2, the J call TRBJ2-1, with a tentative D call TRBD2 (5 bases). Germline loops: CDR1 SGHTA, CDR2 FQGNSA. Deletions cut 6 bases from V and 8 bases from J, with 26 bases between. This CDR3 is 17 amino acids long. CDR3: CASSLDYHRAIKHEQFF. In DNA form, the CDR3 reads TGTGCCAGCAGTCTCGACTACCACCGGGCCATAAAGCATGAGCAGTTCTTC.